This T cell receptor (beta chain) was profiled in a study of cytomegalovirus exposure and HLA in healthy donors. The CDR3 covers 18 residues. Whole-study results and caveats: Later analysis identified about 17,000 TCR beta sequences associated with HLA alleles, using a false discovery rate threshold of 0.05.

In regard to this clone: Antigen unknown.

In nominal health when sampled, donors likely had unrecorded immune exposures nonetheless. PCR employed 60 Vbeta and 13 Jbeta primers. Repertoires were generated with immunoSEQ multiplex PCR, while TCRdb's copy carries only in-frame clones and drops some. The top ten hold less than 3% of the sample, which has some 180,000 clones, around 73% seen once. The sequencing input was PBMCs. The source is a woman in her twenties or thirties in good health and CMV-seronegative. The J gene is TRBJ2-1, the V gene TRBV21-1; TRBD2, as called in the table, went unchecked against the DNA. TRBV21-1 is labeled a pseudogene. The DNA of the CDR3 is TGTGCCAGCAGCAAAAGGAGGGGACTAGCGGGGGTCTACAATGAGCAGTTCTTC. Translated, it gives CASSKRRGLAGVYNEQFF.